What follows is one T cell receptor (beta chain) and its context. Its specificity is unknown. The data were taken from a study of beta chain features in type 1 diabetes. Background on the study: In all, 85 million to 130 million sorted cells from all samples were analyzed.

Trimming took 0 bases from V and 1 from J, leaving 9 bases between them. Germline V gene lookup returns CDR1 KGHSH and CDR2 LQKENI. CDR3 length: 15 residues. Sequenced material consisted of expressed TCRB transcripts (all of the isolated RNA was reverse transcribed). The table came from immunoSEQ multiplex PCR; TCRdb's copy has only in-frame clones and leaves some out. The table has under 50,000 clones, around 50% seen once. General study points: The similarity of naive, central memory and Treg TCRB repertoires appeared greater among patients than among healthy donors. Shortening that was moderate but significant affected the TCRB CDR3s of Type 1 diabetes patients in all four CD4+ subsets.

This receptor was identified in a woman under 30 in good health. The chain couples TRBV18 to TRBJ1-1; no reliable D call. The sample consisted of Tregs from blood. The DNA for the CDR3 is TGTGCCAGCTCACCACCCCGGTCCGAGAACACTGAAGCTTTCTTT. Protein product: CASSPPRSENTEAFF. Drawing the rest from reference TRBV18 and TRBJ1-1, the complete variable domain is NAGVMQNPRHLVRRRGQEARLRCSPMKGHSHVYWYRQLPEEGLKFMVYLQKENIIDESGMPKERFSAEFPKEGPSILRIQQVVRGDSAAYFCASSPPRSENTEAFFGQGTRLTVV.